The 4 T cell receptor beta chains in this list originate from one sample, sequenced in a study of Graves' ophthalmopathy and Graves' hyperthyroidism. As the template, RNA transcripts were used to amplify TCR beta CDR3 regions. The first-round RT-PCR employed HTBI primers together with the Qiagen OneStep RT-PCR kit. A multiplex PCR was then performed as the second round. MiXCR was run by TCRdb on the multiplex PCR reads, yielding one entry per CDR3 protein. In the table there are around 1,000,000 distinct CDR3 sequences, 35% to 40% of which are singletons. Sequences were obtained from peripheral blood or thyroid tissue (not recorded which). These receptor sequences come from an adult man with Graves' hyperthyroidism.

This clonotype was counted only a few times. This chain connects TRBV5-6 to TRBJ1-5; 7 bases fit TRBD1. V lost 3 bases to trimming and J lost 7 bases; unmatched junction nucleotides: 7. Germline V gives CDR1 SGHDT, CDR2 YYEEEE. The length of the CDR3 is 14 residues. The CDR3 loop reads CASSSTGDEQPQHF. As DNA, the CDR3 is TGTGCCAGCAGCTCCACAGGGGATGAGCAGCCCCAGCATTTT.

This clonotype has just a few counts. This chain connects TRBV13 to TRBJ2-2; D uncertain. V shed 2 bases and J shed 0 bases, with 7 bases lying between them. This CDR3 is built from 15 residues. Germline V gives CDR1 PRHDT, CDR2 FYEKMQ (reference sequence). CDR3 DNA sequence: TGTGCCAGCAGCTTAAGTTCGTCGAACACCGGGGAGCTGTTTTTT. This codes for CASSLSSSNTGELFF.

This clonotype was seen repeatedly, ten times or more. The chain couples TRBV19 to TRBJ1-5; no definite D call. V was cut by 6 bases and J by 3 bases, with 12 bases left in between. Germline V gene data show CDR1 as LNHDA and CDR2 as SQIVND (reference sequence). CDR3 length: 14 residues. CDR3 loop: CASSPNRINQPQHF. The CDR3 region has the DNA TGTGCCAGTAGCCCGAACAGAATCAATCAGCCCCAGCATTTT. The entire variable domain, with the rest obtained from reference TRBV19 and TRBJ1-5, is as follows: DGGITQSPKYLFRKEGQNVTLSCEQNLNHDAMYWYRQDPGQGLRLIYYSQIVNDFQKGDIAEGYSVSREKKESFPLTVTSAQKNPTAFYLCASSPNRINQPQHFGDGTRLSIL.

This clonotype was counted at least ten times. The V gene is TRBV6-5, the J gene TRBJ1-5; 8 nucleotides line up with TRBD1. CDR1 and CDR2 (germline): MNHEY, SVGAGI. The CDR3 extends over 15 amino acids. V shed 3 bases and J 3 bases; nucleotides not matched to a gene: 4. The CDR3 DNA is TGTGCCAGCAGTTATCGGACAGGGCCCAATCAGCCCCAGCATTTT. Translated: CASSYRTGPNQPQHF.